This T cell receptor beta chain was retrieved from a study of OX40 agonist ivuxolimab in advanced cancers. For the wider study: Ivuxolimab was a fully human IgG2 agonistic monoclonal antibody targeting the costimulatory receptor OX40 (CD134). Intravenous ivuxolimab was administered to patients every 2 weeks at six dose levels: 0.01, 0.1, 0.3, 1.5, 3 and 10 mg/kg. Among the roughly 50 dose-escalation patients, around 19 had hepatocellular carcinoma, 15 or so melanoma, 9 renal cell carcinoma and 9 head and neck cancer. In the dose-escalation cohort, 65% to 90% of patients were male, and the mean age was around 60 years, with a range of about 23 to 90. Patients were allowed to have had prior anti-PD-1, anti-PD-L1 or anti-CTLA-4 therapy, and around 43% of the dose-escalation patients had been treated with checkpoint inhibitors. Partial responses occurred in three dose-escalation patients, of whom one had hepatocellular carcinoma and two had cutaneous melanoma. Peripheral TCRbeta sequencing was intended to test whether TCR sequence diversity was altered and clonal T-cell expansion was caused by ivuxolimab. The monotherapy dose-escalation portion (N of about 50 patients) of the phase I ivuxolimab trial is reported in the paper.

Counted from cysteine to phenylalanine, this CDR3 has 15 amino acids. The retained sequence is limited to the CDR3, 45 bases, with the frame set at the first base. V and J are truncated by 2 bases and 3 bases respectively, leaving an intervening sequence of 13 bases. CDR1 MNHNS and CDR2 SASEGT are derived from the germline V gene. Worth noting for this clone: Its antigen is still unknown. No base quality information exists; no much larger clone differs at one position.

Genomic DNA was isolated from the sorted cells so that the TCRbeta CDR3 region could be sequenced. TCRbeta CDR3 regions were sequenced using the immunoSEQ Assay. TCRdb took over this immuneACCESS table, retaining in-frame rearrangements with V and J assigned. Such tables are incomplete; in checked studies, under half of the missing clones stem from an unresolved V gene, and the remainder is unexplained. Recorded for this sample are under 100,000 clones; around 85% of them occurred a single time. The ten largest clones take up 2% to 3% of the sample. The trial excluded patients who had a history of autoimmune disease or were on systemic immunosuppression. Peripheral blood for TCR sequencing was collected from all dose cohorts at baseline, on cycle 4 day 1, and on cycle 7 day 1. The samples were taken from a phase I, first-in-human, multicenter, open-label dose-escalation trial of ivuxolimab. Adults with locally advanced or metastatic melanoma, renal cell, hepatocellular, or head and neck squamous cell carcinoma were enrolled in the trial. Before TCR sequencing, CD4+ T cells and CD8+ T cells from peripheral blood were sorted into separate populations.

General study outcomes and caveats: Low levels of normalized T-cell clonal expansion were also seen in some patients who did not respond. At doses of 0.1 to 3.0 mg/kg, clonal expansion of both CD4+ and CD8+ T cells in blood was seen between baseline and week 6. Which antigens the clonally expanded peripheral T cells were specific for was not determined. In the 0.1-3.0 mg/kg groups, partial responders were among the patients with the lowest normalized peripheral clonal expansion, particularly in CD8+ T cells. After ivuxolimab, CD8+ T cells had more expanded clones than CD4+ T cells on average.

The rearranged segments are TRBV6-1 and TRBJ1-1; a tentative D call is TRBD1 (5 bases match). The receptor was isolated from an adult with an advanced solid tumor such as melanoma, head and neck, liver or kidney cancer. The source material was CD4+ or CD8+ T cells sorted from blood, sampled in a trial of the OX40 agonist ivuxolimab. The CDR3 amino acid sequence is: CASSESPGPDTEAFF. DNA sequence: TGTGCCAGCAGTGAATCCCCGGGGCCAGACACTGAAGCTTTCTTT.